The clone carrying this T cell receptor (beta chain) was seen only once. The sample belongs to a study of blood T cell repertoires in COVID-19. The CDR3 extends over 15 amino acids. Trimming took 0 bases from V and 3 from J, leaving 12 bases between them. Germline values: CDR1 SGHRS, CDR2 YFSETQ. Sequencing used immunoSEQ multiplex PCR; TCRdb keeps in-frame clones, though not all of them. This table has 210,000 or so clones, about 91% appearing once. V gene TRBV5-1 combines with J gene TRBJ1-1, with D hard to call. Sequencing was carried out using peripheral blood. The sequence was collected from a man younger than 40 with acute or convalescent COVID-19. The CDR3 reads CASSLVGSLDTEAFF. The CDR3 DNA is TGCGCCAGCAGCTTGGTAGGGAGCCTGGACACTGAAGCTTTCTTT. Based on the CDR3 plus reference TRBV5-1 and TRBJ1-1, the full variable domain is KAGVTQTPRYLIKTRGQQVTLSCSPISGHRSVSWYQQTPGQGLQFLFEYFSETQRNKGNFPGRFSGRQFSNSRSEMNVSTLELGDSALYLCASSLVGSLDTEAFFGQGTRLTVV.